The 8 T cell receptor beta chains reported below all come from one sample, sequenced in a study of cytomegalovirus exposure and HLA in healthy donors. The primer mix had 60 Vbeta and 13 Jbeta primers. Sequencing used immunoSEQ multiplex PCR; TCRdb keeps in-frame clones, though not all of them. The repertoire holds approximately 190,000 clones, with 78% as singletons. Sample: PBMCs. These TCRs come from a woman aged 25 to 39 in good health and CMV-seropositive.

CDR3 sequence (DNA): TGTGCCAGCAGCGTGAACTGGGATACGCAGTATTTT. It codes for CASSVNWDTQYF. This chain connects TRBV7-9 to TRBJ2-3, with unresolved D. V lost 5 bases, J lost 6 bases, and 9 bases lay in between. This CDR3 spans 12 amino acids. Germline V gives CDR1 SEHNR, CDR2 FQNEAQ (reference sequence).

The gene calls are TRBV28 and TRBJ1-6; 9 positions match TRBD1. This CDR3 spans 16 amino acids. Trimming at V came to 7 bases and at J to 7 bases, leaving 11 bases not matched to a gene. Germline V CDR1 and CDR2: MDHEN, SYDVKM. CDR3 sequence reads: CASKTFTGGANSPLHF. The CDR3 DNA sequence: TGTGCCAGCAAGACTTTTACAGGGGGCGCGAATTCACCCCTCCACTTT.

The chain uses TRBV6-5 and TRBJ1-1; 7 nucleotides line up with TRBD1. The CDR3 length is 16 residues. V was pared by 0 bases and J by 1 base, with 5 bases of the junction left unmatched. Germline loops: CDR1 MNHEY, CDR2 SVGAGI. Here the CDR3 reads CASSYSTGIGNTEAFF. DNA for the CDR3: TGTGCCAGCAGTTACTCGACAGGGATCGGGAACACTGAAGCTTTCTTT.

This chain links TRBV19 with TRBJ2-1; 8 bases line up with TRBD1. The CDR3 covers 14 residues. The germline CDR1 and CDR2 sequences are LNHDA and SQIVND (reference sequence). V gave up 3 bases and J gave up 4 bases; unmatched junction bases: 2. In DNA form, the CDR3 reads TGTGCCAGTAGTATCACAGGGGGATACAATGAGCAGTTCTTC. Encoded protein: CASSITGGYNEQFF.

The chain has TRBV11-2 and TRBJ1-4; D is possibly TRBD1 (5 bases). Germline V gene sequence: CDR1 SGHAT, CDR2 FQNNGV. Trimming cost V 5 bases and J 7 bases, with 29 bases left between them. CDR3 size: 19 residues. CDR3 nucleotides: TGTGCCAGCAGCCCCGGACGGCTGGGACTCAAATTTCTGGTTGAAAAACTGTTTTTT. This gives the protein CASSPGRLGLKFLVEKLFF.

This clone was seen a single time. V gene TRBV6-4 combines with J gene TRBJ1-1; 8 bases are shared with TRBD1. After removal of 6 bases from V and 5 bases from J, the junction contained 14 bases not matched to a gene. Germline lookup yields CDR1 MRHNA and CDR2 SNTAGT. The CDR3 contains 16 residues. The CDR3: CASSATGERVGTEAFF. The CDR3 DNA is TGTGCCAGCAGCGCGACAGGGGAAAGGGTAGGGACTGAAGCTTTCTTT.

This clone was picked up one time. The V call is TRBV7-3, the J call TRBJ2-1; 8 bases align to TRBD1. The CDR3 has 15 residues. The V gene end was trimmed by 5 bases and the J gene end by 7 bases; junction bases not matched to a gene: 10. Germline V gives CDR1 SGHTA, CDR2 FQGTGA. The CDR3: CASSLGTGFGNEQFF. CDR3 nucleotides: TGTGCCAGCAGCCTGGGGACAGGCTTCGGAAATGAGCAGTTCTTC.

V and J are TRBV7-2 and TRBJ1-5; the match to TRBD1 covers 8 bases. This CDR3 has 16 amino acids. Per the germline V gene, CDR1 is SGHTA and CDR2 is FQGNSA. The V gene end was trimmed by 5 bases and the J gene end by 1 base; junction bases not matched to a gene: 7. CDR3 nucleotide sequence: TGTGCCAGCAGCGCCAGGGGGCCGTGGAGCAATCAGCCCCAGCATTTT. Its protein product is CASSARGPWSNQPQHF.